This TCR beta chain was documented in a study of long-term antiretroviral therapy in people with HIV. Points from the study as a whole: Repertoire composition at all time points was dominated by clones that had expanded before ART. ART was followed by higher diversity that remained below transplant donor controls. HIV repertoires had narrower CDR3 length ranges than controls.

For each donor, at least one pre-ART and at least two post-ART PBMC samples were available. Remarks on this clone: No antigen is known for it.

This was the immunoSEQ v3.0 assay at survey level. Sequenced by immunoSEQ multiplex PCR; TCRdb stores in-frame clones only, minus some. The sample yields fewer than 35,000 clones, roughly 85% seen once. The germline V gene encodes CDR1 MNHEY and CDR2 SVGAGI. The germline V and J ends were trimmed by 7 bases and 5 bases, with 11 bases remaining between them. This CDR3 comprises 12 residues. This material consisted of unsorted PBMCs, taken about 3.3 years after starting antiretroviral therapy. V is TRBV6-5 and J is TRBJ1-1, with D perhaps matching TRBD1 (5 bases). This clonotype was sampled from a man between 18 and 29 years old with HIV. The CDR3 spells CASTAEGTEAFF. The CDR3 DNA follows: TGTGCCAGCACTGCCGAGGGGACTGAAGCTTTCTTT.